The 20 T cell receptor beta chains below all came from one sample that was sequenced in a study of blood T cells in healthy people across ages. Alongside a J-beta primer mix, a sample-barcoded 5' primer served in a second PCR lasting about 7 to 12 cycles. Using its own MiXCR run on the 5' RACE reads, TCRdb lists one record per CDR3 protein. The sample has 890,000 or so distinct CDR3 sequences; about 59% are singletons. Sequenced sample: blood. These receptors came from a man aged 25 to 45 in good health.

The CDR3 bases are TGCAGTGCTTTCCCGACTAGCGGGGGGGCCCTTGAGCAGTTCTTC. This codes for CSAFPTSGGALEQFF. This chain links TRBV20-1 with TRBJ2-1; 14 bases agree with TRBD2. The CDR3 contains 15 residues. V was clipped by 5 bases and J by 9 bases; unmatched bases: 9. CDR1 and CDR2 (germline): DFQATT, SNEGSKA (reference sequence).

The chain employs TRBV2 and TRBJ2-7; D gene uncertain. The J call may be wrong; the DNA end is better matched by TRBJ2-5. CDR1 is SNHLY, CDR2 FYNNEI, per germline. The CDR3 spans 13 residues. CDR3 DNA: TGTGCCACCGCCAGGTGGCCCCAAGAGACCCAGTACTTC. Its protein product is CATARWPQETQYF.

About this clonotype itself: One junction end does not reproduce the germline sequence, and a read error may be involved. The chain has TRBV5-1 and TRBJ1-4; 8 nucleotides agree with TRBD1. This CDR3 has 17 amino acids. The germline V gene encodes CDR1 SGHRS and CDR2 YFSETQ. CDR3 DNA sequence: TGCGCCAGCAGCCCTGGACAGGGTAAAGGGACTAATGAAAAACCGTTTTTT. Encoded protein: CASSPGQGKGTNEKPFF.

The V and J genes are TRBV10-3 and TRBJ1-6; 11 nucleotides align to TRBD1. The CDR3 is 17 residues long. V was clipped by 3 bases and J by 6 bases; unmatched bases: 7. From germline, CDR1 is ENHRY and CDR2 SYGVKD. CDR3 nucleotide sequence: TGTGCCATCAGTGACTACGGACAGGGGGCATCTAATTCACCCCTCCACTTT. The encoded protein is CAISDYGQGASNSPLHF.

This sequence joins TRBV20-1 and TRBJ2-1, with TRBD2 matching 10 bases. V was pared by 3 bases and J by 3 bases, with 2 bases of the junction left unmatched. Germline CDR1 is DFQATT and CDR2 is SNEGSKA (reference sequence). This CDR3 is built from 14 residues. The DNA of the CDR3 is TGCAGTGCTAGTCTAGCGGGGGTCTACAATGAGCAGTTCTTC. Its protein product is CSASLAGVYNEQFF.

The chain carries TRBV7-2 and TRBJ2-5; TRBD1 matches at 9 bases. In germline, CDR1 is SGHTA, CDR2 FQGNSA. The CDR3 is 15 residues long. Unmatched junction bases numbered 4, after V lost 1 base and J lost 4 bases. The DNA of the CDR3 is TGTGCCAGCAGCTTAGAAGGGACAGGGCCAGAGACCCAGTACTTC. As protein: CASSLEGTGPETQYF.

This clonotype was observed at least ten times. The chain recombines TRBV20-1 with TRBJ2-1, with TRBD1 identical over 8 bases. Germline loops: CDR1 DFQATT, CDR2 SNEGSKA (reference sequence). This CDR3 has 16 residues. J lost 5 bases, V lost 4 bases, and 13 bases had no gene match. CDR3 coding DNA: TGCAGTGCTAAAACCCACCGCCAGGGGGCCGACAATGAGCAGTTCTTC. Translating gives CSAKTHRQGADNEQFF.

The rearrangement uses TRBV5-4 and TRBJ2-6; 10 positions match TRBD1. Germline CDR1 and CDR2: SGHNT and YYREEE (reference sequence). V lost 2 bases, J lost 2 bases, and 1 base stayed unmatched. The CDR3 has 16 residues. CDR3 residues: CASSFGTGAGANVLTF. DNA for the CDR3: TGTGCCAGCAGCTTCGGGACAGGGGCTGGGGCCAACGTCCTGACTTTC.

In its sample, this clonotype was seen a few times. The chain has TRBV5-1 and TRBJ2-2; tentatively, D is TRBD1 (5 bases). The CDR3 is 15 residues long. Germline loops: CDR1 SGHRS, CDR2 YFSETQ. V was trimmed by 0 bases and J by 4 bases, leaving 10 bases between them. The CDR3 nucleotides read TGCGCCAGCAGCTTGGCCCCGACAGCCACCGGGGAGCTGTTTTTT. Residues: CASSLAPTATGELFF. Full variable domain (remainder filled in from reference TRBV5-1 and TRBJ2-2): KAGVTQTPRYLIKTRGQQVTLSCSPISGHRSVSWYQQTPGQGLQFLFEYFSETQRNKGNFPGRFSGRQFSNSRSEMNVSTLELGDSALYLCASSLAPTATGELFFGEGSRLTVL.

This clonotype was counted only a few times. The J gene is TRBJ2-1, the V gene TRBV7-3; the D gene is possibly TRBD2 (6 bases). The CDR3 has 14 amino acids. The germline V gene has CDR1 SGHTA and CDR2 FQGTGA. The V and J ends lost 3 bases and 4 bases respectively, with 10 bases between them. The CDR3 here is CASSFSGEYNEQFF. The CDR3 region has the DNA TGTGCCAGCAGCTTTTCGGGGGAGTACAATGAGCAGTTCTTC.

This chain's CDR3 is CASRQGGRKETQYF. The DNA of the CDR3 is TGTGCCAGCAGACAGGGGGGGCGGAAGGAGACCCAGTACTTC. The chain links TRBV6-5 to TRBJ2-5; D is possibly TRBD1 (8 bases). Trimming removed 6 bases from V and 5 bases from J, with 16 bases in between. The germline gives CDR1 MNHEY, CDR2 SVGAGI. This CDR3 is built from 14 residues.

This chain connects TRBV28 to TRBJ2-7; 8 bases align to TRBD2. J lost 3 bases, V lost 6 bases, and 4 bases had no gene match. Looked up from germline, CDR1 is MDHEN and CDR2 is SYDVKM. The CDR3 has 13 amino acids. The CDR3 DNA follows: TGTGCCAGCAGCCCGGGAGGGGACTACGAGCAGTACTTC. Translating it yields CASSPGGDYEQYF.

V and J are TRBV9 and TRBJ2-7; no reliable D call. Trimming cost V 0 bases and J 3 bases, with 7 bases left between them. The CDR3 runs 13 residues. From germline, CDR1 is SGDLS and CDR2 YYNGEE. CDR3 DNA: TGTGCCAGCAGCGTAGCTCAGAACTACGAGCAGTACTTC. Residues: CASSVAQNYEQYF. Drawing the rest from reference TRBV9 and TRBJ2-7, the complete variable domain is DSGVTQTPKHLITATGQRVTLRCSPRSGDLSVYWYQQSLDQGLQFLIQYYNGEERAKGNILERFSAQQFPDLHSELNLSSLELGDSALYFCASSVAQNYEQYFGPGTRLTVT.

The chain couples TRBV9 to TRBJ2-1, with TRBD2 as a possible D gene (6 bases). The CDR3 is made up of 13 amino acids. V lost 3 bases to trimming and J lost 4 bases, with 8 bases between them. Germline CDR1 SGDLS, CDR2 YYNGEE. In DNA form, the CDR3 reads TGTGCCAGCAGCGGCGGGGTGTACAATGAGCAGTTCTTC. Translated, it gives CASSGGVYNEQFF.

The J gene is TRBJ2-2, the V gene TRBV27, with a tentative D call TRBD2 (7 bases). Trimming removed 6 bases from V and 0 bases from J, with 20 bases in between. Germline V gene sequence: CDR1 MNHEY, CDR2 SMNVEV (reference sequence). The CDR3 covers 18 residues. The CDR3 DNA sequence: TGTGCCAGCAGCCGAGAAGGGGGGGTACGGGCGAACACCGGGGAGCTGTTTTTT. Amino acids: CASSREGGVRANTGELFF.

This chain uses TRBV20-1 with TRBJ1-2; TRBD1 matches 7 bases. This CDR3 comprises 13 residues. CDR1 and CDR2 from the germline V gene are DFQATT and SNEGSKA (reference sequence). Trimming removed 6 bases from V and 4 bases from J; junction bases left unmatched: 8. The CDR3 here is CSARTGRGYGYTF. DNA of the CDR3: TGCAGTGCCCGGACAGGCCGAGGCTATGGCTACACCTTC.

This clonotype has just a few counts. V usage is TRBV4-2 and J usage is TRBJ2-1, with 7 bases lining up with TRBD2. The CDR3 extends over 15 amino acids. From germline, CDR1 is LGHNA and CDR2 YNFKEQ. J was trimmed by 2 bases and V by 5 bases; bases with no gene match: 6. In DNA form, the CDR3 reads TGTGCCAGCAGCATGGTCGGGGGGACCTACAATGAGCAGTTCTTC. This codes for CASSMVGGTYNEQFF.

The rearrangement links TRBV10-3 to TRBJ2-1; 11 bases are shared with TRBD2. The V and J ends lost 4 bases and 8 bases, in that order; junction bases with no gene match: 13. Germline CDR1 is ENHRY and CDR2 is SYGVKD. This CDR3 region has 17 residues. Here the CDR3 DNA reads TGTGCCATCAGTGCCTCCCTCCTAGCGGGGGGCGTAGATGAGCAGTTCTTC. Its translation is CAISASLLAGGVDEQFF.

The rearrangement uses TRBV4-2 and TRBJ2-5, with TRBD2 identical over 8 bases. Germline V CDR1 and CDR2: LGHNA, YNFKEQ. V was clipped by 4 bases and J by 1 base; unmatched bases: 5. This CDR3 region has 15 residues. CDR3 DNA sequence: TGTGCCAGCAGCCCCCGGACTAGCAGCCAAGAGACCCAGTACTTC. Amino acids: CASSPRTSSQETQYF.

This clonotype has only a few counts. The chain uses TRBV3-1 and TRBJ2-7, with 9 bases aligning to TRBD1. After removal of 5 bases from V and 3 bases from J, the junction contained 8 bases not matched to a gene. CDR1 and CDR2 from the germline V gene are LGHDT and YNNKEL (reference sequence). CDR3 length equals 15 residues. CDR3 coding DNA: TGTGCCAGCAGCAAGGCACCGGGACAGGGCTACGAGCAGTACTTC. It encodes CASSKAPGQGYEQYF.